This T cell receptor beta chain came from a study of T cells in localized non-small cell lung cancer. This clone was seen once. Its antigen is as yet unknown. Notes on the study in general: A median around 57 of the top 100 tumor clones appeared in adjacent lung.

Sequencing used immunoSEQ multiplex PCR; TCRdb keeps in-frame clones, though not all of them. Of about 43,000 clones detected, roughly 90% appear once; the ten largest clones hold roughly a tenth. The sequence was obtained from a woman aged 35 to 70 with stage II lung adenocarcinoma. This sample comprised PBMCs, obtained before any cancer treatment.

In nucleotides, the CDR3 is TGTGCCAGCAGTGAAGCGGGGACAGGGGTCCTCTACGAGCAGTACTTC. Translation gives CASSEAGTGVLYEQYF. The chain uses TRBV6-1 and TRBJ2-7, with 10 bases matching TRBD1. The V gene's germline CDR1 is MNHNS and CDR2 SASEGT. This CDR3 has 16 residues. The V gene end was trimmed by 0 bases and the J gene end by 3 bases; junction bases not matched to a gene: 5.